The present TCR beta chain was sequenced within a study of OX40 agonist ivuxolimab in advanced cancers. Findings and limits, study-wide: Dose levels from 0.1 to 3.0 mg/kg saw CD4+ and CD8+ blood T cells expand clonally by week 6.

V lost 3 bases, J lost 0 bases, and 12 bases lay in between. Germline V gene data show CDR1 as SGHNT and CDR2 as YENEEA. This CDR3 is 16 amino acids long. Remarks on this clone: Antigen unknown.

Libraries were prepared by immunoSEQ multiplex PCR; TCRdb keeps only in-frame clonotypes and omits some of them. The profile shows roughly 110,000 clones, under 95% of them singletons. This specimen consisted of CD4+ or CD8+ T cells sorted from blood, obtained in a trial of the OX40 agonist ivuxolimab. This receptor was taken from an adult with an advanced solid tumor such as melanoma, head and neck, liver or kidney cancer. This sequence joins TRBV11-3 and TRBJ1-3; D remains unclear. The CDR3 loop reads CASSFNLRSSGNTIYF. The CDR3 DNA is TGTGCCAGCAGCTTTAACCTACGCAGCTCTGGAAACACCATATATTTT.